This T cell receptor beta chain was recovered during a study of siplizumab effects on memory and regulatory T cells. Germline V gives CDR1 LNHDA, CDR2 SQIVND (reference sequence). There are 15 residues in the CDR3. V shed 7 bases, J shed 1 base, and the junction held 4 bases outside the gene matches. Clones were read by immunoSEQ multiplex PCR, and TCRdb kept only the in-frame ones, dropping some. This table has about 72,000 clones, less than 95% appearing once. This TCR derives from a human donor in good health. Sequencing was performed on CD8+ T cells sorted from blood. The chain is built from TRBV19 and TRBJ2-1; 10 bases line up with TRBD2. The CDR3 DNA reads TGTGCCAGTACCCAAGCGGGGGGGTCCTACAATGAGCAGTTCTTC. Translated: CASTQAGGSYNEQFF.